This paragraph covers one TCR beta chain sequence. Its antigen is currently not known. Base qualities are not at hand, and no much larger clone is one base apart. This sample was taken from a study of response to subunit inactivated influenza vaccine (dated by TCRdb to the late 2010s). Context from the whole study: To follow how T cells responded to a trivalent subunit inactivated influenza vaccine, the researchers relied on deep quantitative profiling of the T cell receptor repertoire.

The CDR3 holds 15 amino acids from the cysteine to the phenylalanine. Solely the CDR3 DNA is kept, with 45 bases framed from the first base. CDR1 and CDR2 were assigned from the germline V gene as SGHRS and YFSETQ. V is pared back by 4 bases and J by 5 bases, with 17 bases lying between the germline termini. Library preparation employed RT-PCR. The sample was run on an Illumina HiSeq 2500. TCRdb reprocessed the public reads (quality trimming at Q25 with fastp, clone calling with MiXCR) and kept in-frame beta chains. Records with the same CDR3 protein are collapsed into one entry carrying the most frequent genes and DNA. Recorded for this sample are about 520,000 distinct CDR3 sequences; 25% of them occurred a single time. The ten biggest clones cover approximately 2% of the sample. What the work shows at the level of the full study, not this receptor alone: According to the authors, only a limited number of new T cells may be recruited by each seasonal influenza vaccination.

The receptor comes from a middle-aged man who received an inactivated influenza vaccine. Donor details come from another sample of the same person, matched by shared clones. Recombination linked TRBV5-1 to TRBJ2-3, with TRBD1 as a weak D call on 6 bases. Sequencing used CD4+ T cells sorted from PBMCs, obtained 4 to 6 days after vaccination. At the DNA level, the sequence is TGCGCCAGCAGCGAAACCGGGACACCGGGAGATACGCAGTATTTT. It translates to CASSETGTPGDTQYF.